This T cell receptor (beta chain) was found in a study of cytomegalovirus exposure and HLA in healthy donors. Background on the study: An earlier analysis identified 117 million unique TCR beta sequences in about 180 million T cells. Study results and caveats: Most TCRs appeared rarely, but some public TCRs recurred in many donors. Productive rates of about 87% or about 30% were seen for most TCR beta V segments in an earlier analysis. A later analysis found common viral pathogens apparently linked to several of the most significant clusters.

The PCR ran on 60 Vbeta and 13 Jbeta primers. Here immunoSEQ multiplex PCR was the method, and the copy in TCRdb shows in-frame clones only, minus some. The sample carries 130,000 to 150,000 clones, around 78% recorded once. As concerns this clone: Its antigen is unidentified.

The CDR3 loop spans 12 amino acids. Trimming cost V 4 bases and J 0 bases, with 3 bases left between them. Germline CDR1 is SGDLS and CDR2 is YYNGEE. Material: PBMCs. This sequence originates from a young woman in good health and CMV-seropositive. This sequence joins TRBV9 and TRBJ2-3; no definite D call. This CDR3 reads CASSPSTDTQYF. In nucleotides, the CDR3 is TGTGCCAGCAGCCCAAGCACAGATACGCAGTATTTT.